This T cell receptor beta chain was sequenced for a study of blood T cell repertoires in COVID-19. Whole-study context: Samples came from the United States, Italy and Spain, spanning acute and convalescent COVID-19.

V dropped 3 bases and J dropped 4; count of bases not matched to a gene: 5. The CDR3 is 15 amino acids. Germline assignment: CDR1 KGHSH and CDR2 LQKENI. Measured with immunoSEQ multiplex PCR; TCRdb has only the in-frame clones, and not every one. The sample shows 130,000 to 150,000 clones, approximately 83% of them seen only once. This clone was seen just once. Specimen: peripheral blood. The chain links TRBV18 to TRBJ2-5; 10 bases map to TRBD2. The clonotype was recovered from a woman aged 60 to 75 with COVID-19, enrolled during active disease. The CDR3 is CASSPLASGGETQYF. CDR3 in DNA: TGTGCCAGCTCACCTCTGGCTAGCGGGGGAGAGACCCAGTACTTC.